These 4 T cell receptor beta chains came from one sample sequenced in a study of T cell repertoires in cytomegalovirus infection. Via MiXCR, TCRdb re-called the reads, giving one row per CDR3 protein. Of about 530,000 distinct CDR3 sequences listed, 26% are singletons. The sequenced sample consisted of PBMCs. The receptor source for this set is a human donor in good health (CMV status not recorded). Some clones in this sample may be carry-over from other donors' samples.

This clonotype was seen more than once but under ten times. The chain employs TRBV20-1 and TRBJ2-5; 9 bases fit TRBD2. The CDR3 is 15 amino acids. V gave up 6 bases and J gave up 3 bases; unmatched junction bases: 11. Germline-derived CDR1 and CDR2 are DFQATT and SNEGSKA (reference sequence). The CDR3 is CSATPAAGGKETQYF. The CDR3 nucleotides read TGCAGTGCCACACCGGCGGCGGGAGGGAAAGAGACCCAGTACTTC.

The V and J genes are TRBV6-5 and TRBJ1-5; possible D gene TRBD1, 6 bases. This CDR3 comprises 13 residues. The germline V gene encodes CDR1 MNHEY and CDR2 SVGAGI. The V and J ends lost 3 bases and 6 bases respectively, with 9 bases between them. The CDR3, as DNA: TGTGCCAGCAGTTATCAGGGGACTCAGCCCCAGCATTTT. Its translation: CASSYQGTQPQHF.

This clonotype was detected a few times. The chain combines TRBV20-1 with TRBJ2-1; 8 bases match TRBD2. This CDR3 has 15 residues. Per germline, CDR1 DFQATT and CDR2 SNEGSKA (reference sequence). V lost 0 bases and J lost 7; bases outside the gene matches: 8. CDR3 sequence reads: CSARDRAGAGNEQFF. Written as DNA, the CDR3 is TGCAGTGCTAGAGATCGAGCGGGAGCAGGTAATGAGCAGTTCTTC.

The J gene is TRBJ1-2, the V gene TRBV2; D is perhaps TRBD1 (5 bases). The ends were cut back, 3 bases at V and 4 bases at J, with 9 bases in the middle. This CDR3 is built from 13 residues. CDR1 is SNHLY, CDR2 FYNNEI, per germline. CDR3 loop: CASSEGTFYGYTF. The CDR3, as DNA: TGTGCCAGCAGTGAGGGGACCTTCTATGGCTACACCTTC.